The clone carrying this TCR beta chain was seen repeatedly, ten times or more. The data are from a study of Graves' ophthalmopathy and Graves' hyperthyroidism. The TCR beta CDR3 regions underwent amplification from RNA transcripts. HTBI primers served in a first-round RT-PCR, which a second-round multiplex PCR followed. TCRdb re-derived calls from the multiplex PCR reads in MiXCR, one entry per CDR3 protein. Of 500,000 to 800,000 distinct CDR3 sequences in the sample, roughly 39% were seen once. V was clipped by 6 bases and J by 5 bases, with 4 bases between them. CDR3 length: 10 residues. Per the germline V gene, CDR1 is SNHLY and CDR2 is FYNNEI.

The chain uses TRBV2 and TRBJ1-1; D not resolved. The specimen was peripheral blood. The sequence was collected from an adult man with Graves' ophthalmopathy. DNA of the CDR3: TGTGCCAGCAGGAGGACTGAAGCTTTCTTT. It translates to CASRRTEAFF. Combining the CDR3 with reference TRBV2 and TRBJ1-1 gives the whole variable domain EPEVTQTPSHQVTQMGQEVILRCVPISNHLYFYWYRQILGQKVEFLVSFYNNEISEKSEIFDDQFSVERPDGSNFTLKIRSTKLEDSAMYFCASRRTEAFFGQGTRLTVV.